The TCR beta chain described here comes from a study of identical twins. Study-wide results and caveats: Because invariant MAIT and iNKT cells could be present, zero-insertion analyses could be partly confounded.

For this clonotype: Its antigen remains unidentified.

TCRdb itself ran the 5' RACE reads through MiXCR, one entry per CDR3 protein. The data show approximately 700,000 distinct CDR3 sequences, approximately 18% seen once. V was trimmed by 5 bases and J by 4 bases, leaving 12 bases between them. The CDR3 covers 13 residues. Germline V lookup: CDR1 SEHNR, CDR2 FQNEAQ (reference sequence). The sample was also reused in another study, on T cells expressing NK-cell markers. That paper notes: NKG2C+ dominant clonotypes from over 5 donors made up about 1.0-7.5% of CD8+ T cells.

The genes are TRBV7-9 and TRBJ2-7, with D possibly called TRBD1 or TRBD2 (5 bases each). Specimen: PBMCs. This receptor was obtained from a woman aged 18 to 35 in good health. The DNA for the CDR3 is TGTGCCAGCAGCCGGGGACCTTATTACGAGCAGTACTTC. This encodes CASSRGPYYEQYF.